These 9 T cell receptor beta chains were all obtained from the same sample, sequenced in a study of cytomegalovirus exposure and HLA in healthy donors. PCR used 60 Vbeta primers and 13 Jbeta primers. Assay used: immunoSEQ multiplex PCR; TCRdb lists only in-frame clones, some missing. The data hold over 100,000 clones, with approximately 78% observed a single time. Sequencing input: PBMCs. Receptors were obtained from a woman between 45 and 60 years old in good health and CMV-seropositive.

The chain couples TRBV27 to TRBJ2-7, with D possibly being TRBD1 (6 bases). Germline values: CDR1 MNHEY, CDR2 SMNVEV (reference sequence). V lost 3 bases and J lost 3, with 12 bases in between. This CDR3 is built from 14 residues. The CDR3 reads CASSFRRGHYEQYF. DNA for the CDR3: TGTGCCAGCAGTTTTCGAAGGGGACACTACGAGCAGTACTTC.

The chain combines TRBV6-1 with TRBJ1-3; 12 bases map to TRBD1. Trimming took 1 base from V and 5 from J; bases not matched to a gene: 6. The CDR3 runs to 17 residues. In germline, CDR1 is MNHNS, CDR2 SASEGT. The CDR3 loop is CASSEEGGTGGRNTIYF. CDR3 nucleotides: TGTGCCAGCAGTGAAGAAGGTGGGACAGGGGGCCGAAACACCATATATTTT.

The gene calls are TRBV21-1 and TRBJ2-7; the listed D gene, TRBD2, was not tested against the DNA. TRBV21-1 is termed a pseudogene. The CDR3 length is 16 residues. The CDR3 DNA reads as TGTGCCAGCAGTTTTTCCCGAGGACTATCATTCTACGAGCAGTACTTC. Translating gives CASSFSRGLSFYEQYF.

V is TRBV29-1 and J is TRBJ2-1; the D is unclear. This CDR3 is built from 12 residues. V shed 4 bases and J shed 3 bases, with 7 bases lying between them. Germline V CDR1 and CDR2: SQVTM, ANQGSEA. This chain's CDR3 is CSVGRSYNEQFF. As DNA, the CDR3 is TGCAGCGTTGGACGGAGCTACAATGAGCAGTTCTTC.

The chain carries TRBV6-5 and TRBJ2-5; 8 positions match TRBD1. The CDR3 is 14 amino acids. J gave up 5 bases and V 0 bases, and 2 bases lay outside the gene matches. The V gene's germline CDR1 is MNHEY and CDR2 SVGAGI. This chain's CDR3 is CASSYSQGAETQYF. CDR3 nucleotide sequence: TGTGCCAGCAGTTACTCCCAGGGGGCGGAGACCCAGTACTTC.

In nucleotides, the CDR3 is TGTGCCAGCAGCTTAGTCCCCTCCGGGGCGGGAGGGCCTAATGAGCAGTTCTTC. This encodes CASSLVPSGAGGPNEQFF. The chain carries TRBV7-3 and TRBJ2-1; 9 bases agree with TRBD2. The CDR3 is 18 residues long. V dropped 2 bases and J dropped 7; count of bases not matched to a gene: 15. Germline CDR1 reads SGHTA; CDR2 reads FQGTGA.

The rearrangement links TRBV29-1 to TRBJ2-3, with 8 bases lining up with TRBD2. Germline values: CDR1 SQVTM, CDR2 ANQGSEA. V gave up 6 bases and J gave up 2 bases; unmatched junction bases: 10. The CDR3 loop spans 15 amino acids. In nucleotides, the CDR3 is TGCAGCGTCCCTCGGGGTAGCGGGATCACAGATACGCAGTATTTT. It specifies CSVPRGSGITDTQYF.

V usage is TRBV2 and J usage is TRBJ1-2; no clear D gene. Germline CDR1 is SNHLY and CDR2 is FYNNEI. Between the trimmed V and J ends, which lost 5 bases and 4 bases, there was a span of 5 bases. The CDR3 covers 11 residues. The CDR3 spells CASSRVYGYTF. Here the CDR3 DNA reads TGTGCCAGCAGTCGGGTCTATGGCTACACCTTC. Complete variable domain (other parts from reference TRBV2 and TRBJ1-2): EPEVTQTPSHQVTQMGQEVILRCVPISNHLYFYWYRQILGQKVEFLVSFYNNEISEKSEIFDDQFSVERPDGSNFTLKIRSTKLEDSAMYFCASSRVYGYTFGSGTRLTVV.

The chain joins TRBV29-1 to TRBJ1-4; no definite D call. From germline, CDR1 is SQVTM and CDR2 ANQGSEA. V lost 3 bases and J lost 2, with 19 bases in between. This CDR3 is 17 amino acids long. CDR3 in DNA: TGCAGCGTTGAGATAAGAGAAAGGAGCGGGACTAATGAAAAACTGTTTTTT. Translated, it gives CSVEIRERSGTNEKLFF. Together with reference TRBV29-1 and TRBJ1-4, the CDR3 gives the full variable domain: SAVISQKPSRDICQRGTSLTIQCQVDSQVTMMFWYRQQPGQSLTLIATANQGSEATYESGFVIDKFPISRPNLTFSTLTVSNMSPEDSSIYLCSVEIRERSGTNEKLFFGSGTQLSVL.